This TCR beta chain was retrieved from a study of blood T cell repertoires in COVID-19. Study in general: Donors in the United States, Italy and Spain gave samples during acute or convalescent COVID-19. From T cells, B-cell-depleted T cells, or PBMCs came the material, which was cDNA or gDNA.

Looked up from germline, CDR1 is LNHDA and CDR2 is SQIVND (reference sequence). Trimming left V 1 base short and J 1 base short, with 5 bases between. The CDR3 contains 15 residues. Per the authors' pipeline: The assay estimated nucleated cells by amplifying reference gene primers. Measured with immunoSEQ multiplex PCR; TCRdb has only the in-frame clones, and not every one. The V and J calls and the clone size are those of that table, but D and trimming were determined from the DNA. Of roughly 43,000 clones in the sample, under 85% were seen once. The clonotype was recovered from a human donor in a cohort sampled during active COVID-19. The chain recombines TRBV19 with TRBJ2-6; D is unclear. The source material was peripheral blood. The CDR3 is CASSIGASGANVLTF. CDR3 in DNA: TGTGCCAGTAGTATAGGGGCGTCTGGGGCCAACGTCCTGACTTTC. Supplemented by reference TRBV19 and TRBJ2-6, the full variable domain reads DGGITQSPKYLFRKEGQNVTLSCEQNLNHDAMYWYRQDPGQGLRLIYYSQIVNDFQKGDIAEGYSVSREKKESFPLTVTSAQKNPTAFYLCASSIGASGANVLTFGAGSRLTVL.